This T cell receptor beta chain derives from a study of regulatory T cells in long-lasting Graves disease. General study findings and limits: Whereas new patients shared 966 public clonotypes, persistent patients shared more, at approximately 2,700. Researchers reported studying only peripheral blood, not thyroid tissue.

Construction of TCR beta libraries relied on iRepertoire HTBI primers and on Arm-PCR targeting CDR3 regions. One entry per CDR3 protein results from TCRdb running MiXCR on the multiplex PCR reads. The sample holds about 500,000 distinct CDR3 sequences; about 16% are singletons and the top ten take 9.5% to 15%. Regarding time point: newly diagnosed GD, antithyroid drugs for less than 3 months. From PBMCs, RNA was extracted and then used to make the TCR library. As a group, patients came from one endocrinology department in Xi'an, China. This clonotype was observed a single time. The antigen is unknown. Trimming cost V 6 bases and J 0 bases, with 18 bases left between them. Germline CDR1 is MNHNS and CDR2 is SASEGT. The CDR3 totals 16 residues. This same sample was also part of a study on T cells in Graves' hyperthyroidism and ophthalmopathy. That publication notes: HTBI primers were employed in a first-round RT-PCR of the TCR CDR3.

The specimen was peripheral blood mononuclear cells (PBMCs), collected at new diagnosis, from a patient treated with antithyroid drugs. The receptor comes from a man aged 40-49 years with Graves disease. The gene calls are TRBV6-1 and TRBJ2-7; TRBD2 is a possible D gene (5 bases). The DNA of the CDR3 is TGTGCCAGCAGCCTCCGAGAAGCGGCGAGCTCCTACGAGCAGTACTTC. Residues: CASSLREAASSYEQYF.